The 22 T cell receptor beta chains given below trace back to one sample, sequenced in a study of shared clonotypes between healthy human individuals. Repertoires were generated with immunoSEQ multiplex PCR, while TCRdb's copy carries only in-frame clones and drops some. The table lists more than 1.2 million clones, 98% of them singletons, with roughly 0.35% in the top ten. The sequenced material came from naive CD4+ T cells sorted from blood. The sample's subset: CD45RA+ positively selected. Every receptor here comes from a man aged 30-40 years in good health.

J is TRBJ1-1 and V is TRBV5-1; TRBD1 might be the D (5 bases). V was pared by 3 bases and J by 5 bases, with 14 bases between. From germline, CDR1 is SGHRS and CDR2 YFSETQ. CDR3 length equals 14 residues. The CDR3 region is CASSSRGYGTEAFF. CDR3 in DNA: TGCGCCAGCAGCTCGAGGGGATACGGGACTGAAGCTTTCTTT.

The rearrangement uses TRBV29-1 and TRBJ2-1, with D perhaps matching TRBD1 (5 bases). The germline V gene has CDR1 SQVTM and CDR2 ANQGSEA. Trimming took off 4 bases at V and 11 bases at J, with 12 bases between the two ends. CDR3 length: 11 residues. CDR3 sequence (DNA): TGCAGCGTTGGGGGCCGAAAAAAGCAGTTCTTC. It is translated as CSVGGRKKQFF.

The genes are TRBV5-4 and TRBJ2-7; weak D call: TRBD2 (6 bases). From germline, CDR1 is SGHNT and CDR2 YYREEE (reference sequence). This CDR3 comprises 16 residues. Trimming took 3 bases from V and 4 from J, leaving 20 bases between them. The CDR3 protein is CASSYAVGGASYEQYF. DNA of the CDR3: TGTGCCAGCAGCTACGCTGTGGGGGGAGCTAGTTACGAGCAGTACTTC.

This clone was seen more than once but under ten times. This chain links TRBV19 with TRBJ2-7, with D perhaps given as TRBD1 or TRBD2 (5 bases each). Germline V lookup: CDR1 LNHDA, CDR2 SQIVND (reference sequence). The CDR3 length is 13 residues. V dropped 3 bases and J dropped 9 bases, with 15 bases sitting between them. The CDR3 bases are TGTGCCAGTAGTATGTCTTTGGGACCGCTGCAGTACTTC. Amino acid sequence: CASSMSLGPLQYF. Looking up the rest from reference TRBV19 and TRBJ2-7 gives the full variable domain: DGGITQSPKYLFRKEGQNVTLSCEQNLNHDAMYWYRQDPGQGLRLIYYSQIVNDFQKGDIAEGYSVSREKKESFPLTVTSAQKNPTAFYLCASSMSLGPLQYFGPGTRLTVT.

The chain links TRBV15 to TRBJ1-4; TRBD1 is a possible D gene (6 bases). The CDR3 totals 17 residues. The germline CDR1 and CDR2 sequences are LNHNV and YYDKDF (reference sequence). The ends were cut back, 0 bases at V and 4 bases at J, with 15 bases in the middle. The CDR3 DNA sequence: TGTGCCACCAGCAGAGATGACTGGACAGAAGATAATGAAAAACTGTTTTTT. It translates to CATSRDDWTEDNEKLFF. Together with reference TRBV15 and TRBJ1-4, the CDR3 gives the full variable domain: DAMVIQNPRYQVTQFGKPVTLSCSQTLNHNVMYWYQQKSSQAPKLLFHYYDKDFNNEADTPDNFQSRRPNTSFCFLDIRSPGLGDTAMYLCATSRDDWTEDNEKLFFGSGTQLSVL.

The chain joins TRBV5-4 to TRBJ2-5, with D possibly being TRBD1 or TRBD2 (5 bases each). Germline V gene lookup returns CDR1 SGHNT and CDR2 YYREEE (reference sequence). Trimming shortened V by 3 bases and J by 1 base, and 13 bases separated the two germline ends. The CDR3 extends over 15 amino acids. The CDR3: CASSSWQGPQETQYF. The CDR3 DNA sequence: TGTGCCAGCAGCTCCTGGCAGGGACCCCAAGAGACCCAGTACTTC. Full variable domain (outside the CDR3, taken from reference TRBV5-4 and TRBJ2-5): ETGVTQSPTHLIKTRGQQVTLRCSSQSGHNTVSWYQQALGQGPQFIFQYYREEENGRGNFPPRFSGLQFPNYSSELNVNALELDDSALYLCASSSWQGPQETQYFGPGTRLLVL.

The CDR3 DNA reads as TGTGCCAGTAGTATGAGACTAGCGGGAGAAAATAGGCTCAATGAGCAGTTCTTC. Encoded protein: CASSMRLAGENRLNEQFF. V usage is TRBV19 and J usage is TRBJ2-1, with 12 bases matching TRBD2. The CDR3 is 18 amino acids. The trim removed 3 bases at V and 6 bases at J, leaving 12 bases unmatched. The germline gives CDR1 LNHDA, CDR2 SQIVND (reference sequence).

J is TRBJ2-7 and V is TRBV28; 7 nucleotides align to TRBD2. From germline, CDR1 is MDHEN and CDR2 SYDVKM. CDR3 length: 15 amino acids. V lost 5 bases and J lost 3; bases outside the gene matches: 10. CDR3 DNA: TGTGCCAGCAGTACAATTGGGGGGGGAGACTACGAGCAGTACTTC. Translating it yields CASSTIGGGDYEQYF.

This clone has a single count. The V call is TRBV5-1, the J call TRBJ1-2; 9 bases map to TRBD1. J was trimmed by 4 bases and V by 4 bases; bases with no gene match: 8. This CDR3 contains 15 residues. Germline assignment: CDR1 SGHRS and CDR2 YFSETQ. CDR3 amino acids: CASSPRDREPYGYTF. CDR3 sequence (DNA): TGCGCCAGCAGCCCCCGGGACAGGGAGCCCTATGGCTACACCTTC.

The chain links TRBV4-3 to TRBJ2-1; the D is unclear. The germline V gene encodes CDR1 LGHNA and CDR2 YSLEER. The CDR3 totals 15 residues. Trimming cost V 5 bases and J 0 bases, with 11 bases left between them. CDR3 DNA sequence: TGCGCCAGCAGCTCAATCTTAAGCTCCTACAATGAGCAGTTCTTC. It is translated as CASSSILSSYNEQFF.

The gene calls are TRBV10-3 and TRBJ1-1; D call uncertain. Per germline, CDR1 ENHRY and CDR2 SYGVKD. The V end was cut by 6 bases, the J end by 1 base, with 15 bases between. This CDR3 spans 15 amino acids. CDR3 nucleotide sequence: TGTGCCATCAGCGCCGGGAACAGCAAGAACACTGAAGCTTTCTTT. Protein product: CAISAGNSKNTEAFF.

The rearrangement uses TRBV7-8 and TRBJ2-1; 10 bases map to TRBD2. This CDR3 has 19 amino acids. The germline V gene has CDR1 SGHVS and CDR2 FQNEAQ. V trimming: 2 bases; J trimming: 0 bases; junction bases outside the gene matches: 10. The CDR3 DNA reads TGTGCCAGCAGCTTAAATTTCGGGGGACTAGCGCGCTCCTACAATGAGCAGTTCTTC. Its translation is CASSLNFGGLARSYNEQFF. The full variable domain, with the rest looked up from reference TRBV7-8 and TRBJ2-1, is GAGVSQSPRYKVAKRGQDVALRCDPISGHVSLFWYQQALGQGPEFLTYFQNEAQLDKSGLPSDRFFAERPEGSVSTLKIQRTQQEDSAVYLCASSLNFGGLARSYNEQFFGPGTRLTVL.

About this clone: In the same sample, other DNA sequences code for this CDR3. V gene TRBV5-1 combines with J gene TRBJ2-7, with TRBD2 as a possible D gene (5 bases). Germline values: CDR1 SGHRS, CDR2 YFSETQ. V dropped 2 bases and J dropped 7 bases, with 7 bases sitting between them. The CDR3 length is 11 residues. The CDR3, as DNA: TGCGCCAGCAGCTTTGGCGGGGAGCAGTACTTC. It is translated as CASSFGGEQYF.

The chain links TRBV25-1 to TRBJ2-7; no reliable D call. Germline V gene data show CDR1 as MGHDK and CDR2 as SYGVNS. This CDR3 has 14 amino acids. V shed 0 bases and J shed 6 bases, with 12 bases lying between them. The CDR3 protein is CASSEYLLGSEQYF. The CDR3 DNA reads TGTGCCAGCAGTGAATATCTTTTGGGGTCCGAGCAGTACTTC.

Note on this clone: At one of its ends the junction is not consistent with the germline gene, which may arise from a read error. The chain has TRBV28 and TRBJ1-3, with 7 bases aligning to TRBD1. CDR1 MDHEN and CDR2 SYDVKM come from the germline V gene. The CDR3 runs to 14 residues. The CDR3 nucleotides read TGTGCCGGCAGGGGGGGCATCTCTGGAAACACCATATATTTT. It translates to CAGRGGISGNTIYF. The full variable domain, rest sourced from reference TRBV28 and TRBJ1-3, is DVKVTQSSRYLVKRTGEKVFLECVQDMDHENMFWYRQDPGLGLRLIYFSYDVKMKEKGDIPEGYSVSREKKERFSLILESASTNQTSMYLCAGRGGISGNTIYFGEGSWLTVV.

V is TRBV4-3 and J is TRBJ2-2, with 16 bases identical to TRBD2. The junction had 2 bases not matched to a gene; V was cut back by 1 base and J by 0 bases. This CDR3 is built from 19 residues. Germline CDR1 reads LGHNA; CDR2 reads YSLEER. Written as DNA, the CDR3 is TGCGCCAGCAGCCAAGCGGGACTAGCGGGAGGGCCGAACACCGGGGAGCTGTTTTTT. It specifies CASSQAGLAGGPNTGELFF.

This clone was picked up one time. This chain uses TRBV27 with TRBJ2-1, with TRBD2 as a possible D gene (6 bases). Germline CDR1 is MNHEY and CDR2 is SMNVEV (reference sequence). V was clipped by 0 bases and J by 1 base, with 13 bases between them. This CDR3 spans 17 amino acids. In DNA form, the CDR3 reads TGTGCCAGCAGTTTATCACGCGGGATGGGGTCCTACAATGAGCAGTTCTTC. Its translation: CASSLSRGMGSYNEQFF.

The chain uses TRBV5-4 and TRBJ2-1; 8 bases are shared with TRBD2. The junction had 14 bases not matched to a gene; V was cut back by 6 bases and J by 9 bases. Germline V lookup: CDR1 SGHNT, CDR2 YYREEE (reference sequence). The CDR3 is 15 residues long. CDR3 nucleotides: TGTGCCAGCACTAAAGCGGGAGACACCATCGGTGAGCAGTTCTTC. Amino acid sequence: CASTKAGDTIGEQFF.

V gene TRBV28 combines with J gene TRBJ2-2, with D possibly being TRBD1 or TRBD2 (5 bases each). This CDR3 has 15 residues. CDR1 and CDR2 (germline): MDHEN, SYDVKM. V was shortened by 5 bases and J by 0 bases, with 10 bases between the two germline ends. Here the CDR3 reads CASSGWGTNTGELFF. The DNA for the CDR3 is TGTGCCAGCAGTGGTTGGGGGACGAACACCGGGGAGCTGTTTTTT.

The chain uses TRBV2 and TRBJ1-5; D is unresolved. This CDR3 region has 14 residues. Looked up from germline, CDR1 is SNHLY and CDR2 is FYNNEI. Trimming took off 5 bases at V and 4 bases at J, with 12 bases between the two ends. Here the CDR3 reads CASSLESGNQPQHF. In DNA, the CDR3 is TGTGCCAGCAGTTTAGAGTCAGGAAATCAGCCCCAGCATTTT.

V gene TRBV7-2 combines with J gene TRBJ2-5, with D maybe TRBD1 (5 bases). The length of the CDR3 is 14 residues. Trimming stripped 5 bases from V and 5 bases from J, with 15 bases between. Germline CDR1 reads SGHTA; CDR2 reads FQGNSA. CDR3 sequence reads: CASSVILKGETQYF. For the CDR3, the DNA is TGTGCCAGCAGCGTAATTCTAAAGGGGGAGACCCAGTACTTC.

This CDR3 is CASSWLTGLSGNTIYF. CDR3 nucleotide sequence: TGTGCCAGCAGCTGGTTGACAGGCCTCTCTGGAAACACCATATATTTT. This sequence joins TRBV5-4 and TRBJ1-3; D may be TRBD1 (6 bases). The CDR3 consists of 16 residues. The ends were cut back, 3 bases at V and 0 bases at J, with 13 bases in the middle. CDR1 and CDR2 (germline): SGHNT, YYREEE (reference sequence).